This TCR beta chain emerged from a study of blood T cells in healthy people across ages. The authors ran a second PCR of 7 to 11 cycles using a sample-barcoded 5' primer and a J-beta primer mix. Each CDR3 protein is one row after TCRdb ran MiXCR on the 5' RACE reads. The data show about 930,000 distinct CDR3 sequences, 25% to 35% seen once. A few counts support this clonotype. The CDR3 is 15 residues long. Germline V CDR1 and CDR2: SNHLY, FYNNEI. V lost 2 bases, J lost 3 bases, and 7 bases stayed unmatched. These sequences were also reported in another study, on T cells of mothers and their children.

The material sequenced was blood. The chain is built from TRBV2 and TRBJ2-7; 7 bases match TRBD2. The receptor was isolated from a middle-aged woman in good health. The CDR3 nucleotides read TGTGCCAGCAGTGAAAGGCAGGGAGGGCGCTACGAGCAGTACTTC. Encoded protein: CASSERQGGRYEQYF.